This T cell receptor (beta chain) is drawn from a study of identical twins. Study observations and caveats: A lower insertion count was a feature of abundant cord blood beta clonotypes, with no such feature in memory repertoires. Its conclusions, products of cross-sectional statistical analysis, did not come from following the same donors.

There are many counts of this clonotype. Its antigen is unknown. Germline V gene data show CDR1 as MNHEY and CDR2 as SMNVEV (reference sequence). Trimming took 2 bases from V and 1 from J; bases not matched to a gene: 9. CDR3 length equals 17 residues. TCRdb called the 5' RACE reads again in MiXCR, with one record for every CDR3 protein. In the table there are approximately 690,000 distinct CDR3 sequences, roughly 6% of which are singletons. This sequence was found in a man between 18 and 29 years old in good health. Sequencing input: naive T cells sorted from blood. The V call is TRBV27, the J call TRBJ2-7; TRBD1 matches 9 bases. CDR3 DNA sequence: TGTGCCAGCAGTTTAAGCAAGGGGACAGGGAGATCCTACGAGCAGTACTTC. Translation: CASSLSKGTGRSYEQYF.